The sequence of this T cell receptor (beta chain) was determined in a study of shared clonotypes between healthy human individuals. A note on this clone: As yet, its antigen is unknown.

Findings of the study overall: Memory subsets had estimated richness that was generally smaller than that of naive subsets. A small donor pool kept down the genetic and exposure-history diversity that was represented.

V was trimmed by 4 bases and J by 6 bases, leaving 10 bases between them. The CDR3 contains 13 residues. Germline-derived CDR1 and CDR2 are ENHRY and SYGVKD. Generated by immunoSEQ multiplex PCR, the TCRdb table keeps only in-frame clones and is missing some. The sample has approximately 2.5 million clones, approximately 90% seen once; the top ten hold roughly 0.14%. Sample: naive CD4+ T cells sorted from blood. Documented subset: CD45RA+ positively selected. The V and J genes are TRBV10-3 and TRBJ1-5, with D maybe TRBD1 (6 bases). The receptor was isolated from a young man in good health. The CDR3 loop is CAISGGQGQPQHF. The CDR3 region has the DNA TGTGCCATCAGTGGGGGGCAGGGTCAGCCCCAGCATTTT.